Many counts were recorded for the clone carrying this T cell receptor (beta chain). Antigen: not known. Template material for amplifying TCR beta CDR3 regions consisted of RNA transcripts. First-round RT-PCR of the TCR CDR3 relied on the HTBI primer set. One entry per CDR3 protein results from TCRdb running MiXCR on the multiplex PCR reads. Counted here are over 300,000 distinct CDR3 sequences, about 15% occurring once; the ten biggest clones make up around 10%. Exclusions: uncontrolled infection, other autoimmune disease, pregnancy, lactation. For the diagnoses, clinical symptoms, serum thyroxine and TRAb, thyroid ultrasound and orbital computed tomography were used. 9 to 10 ml fresh peripheral blood yielded the PBMCs. In germline, CDR1 is SGHRS, CDR2 YFSETQ. The CDR3 has 17 amino acids. V shed 1 base and J shed 2 bases, with 19 bases lying between them. These data originate in a study of T cells in Graves' hyperthyroidism and ophthalmopathy.

Whole-study findings and limits: The authors' 13 V-J model separated ophthalmopathy from stable hyperthyroidism.

Sequencing was carried out using blood. V is TRBV5-1 and J is TRBJ2-7, with D perhaps TRBD1 (6 bases). This TCR was recovered from a woman aged 60-75 years with Graves' hyperthyroidism. In DNA form, the CDR3 reads TGCGCCAGCAGCTTGCGTCCGGGCGACAGGTACCCCTACGAGCAGTACTTC. Its protein product is CASSLRPGDRYPYEQYF.